Listed below are T cell receptor beta chains from one sample, sequenced in a study of T cells in Graves' hyperthyroidism and ophthalmopathy. In TCRdb, the multiplex PCR reads were re-called with MiXCR into one record per CDR3 protein. The table shows fewer than 450,000 distinct CDR3 sequences, with approximately 18% occurring only once. Sequencing was done on a sample of blood. The source of these receptors is a woman in her twenties or thirties with Graves' hyperthyroidism that later progressed to Graves' ophthalmopathy. Both conserved end residues are part of each CDR3. Fields, in order: clone size, J gene, D gene, V gene, CDR3 length, CDR3 protein, CDR3 DNA. A D gene is named only where the DNA matches it firmly. For some rows the clone size is stated as once, few or many, or as a class when expanded; others skip it.

NA TRBJ2-3 NA TRBV24-1 12 CATSEATDTQYF TGTGCCACCAGTGAGGCCACAGATACGCAGTATTTT
many TRBJ2-3 NA TRBV2 15 CASAEGSTSTDTQYF TGTGCCAGCGCAGAGGGGTCGACTAGCACAGATACGCAGTATTTT
many TRBJ1-6 NA TRBV27 14 CASSLSGFNSPLHF TGTGCCAGCAGTTTATCAGGGTTTAATTCACCCCTCCACTTT
many TRBJ1-4 NA TRBV5-5 15 CASSNQPTPNEKLFF TGTGCCAGCAGCAACCAGCCAACCCCTAATGAAAAACTGTTTTTT
NA TRBJ2-7 NA TRBV3-1 16 CASSQDRGTFGDEQYF TGTGCCAGCAGCCAAGACCGGGGAACCTTTGGGGACGAGCAGTACTTC
few TRBJ2-7 NA TRBV5-4 15 CASSSSGAGSYEQYF TGTGCCAGCAGCTCCTCGGGGGCCGGCTCCTACGAGCAGTACTTC
many TRBJ2-2 NA TRBV10-1 13 CASRASGTGELFF TGCGCCAGCAGGGCCTCGGGCACCGGGGAGCTGTTTTTT
NA TRBJ2-1 NA TRBV20-1 16 CSARGLGRGEANEQFF TGCAGTGCTAGAGGTCTCGGACGGGGAGAGGCGAATGAGCAGTTCTTC
NA TRBJ2-3 NA TRBV6-6 14 CASSYSGTLHTQYF TGTGCCAGCAGTTACTCGGGTACCCTTCATACGCAGTATTTT
NA TRBJ1-3 TRBD1 TRBV18 15 CASSPGDRVGNTTYF TGTGCCAGCTCACCGGGGGACAGGGTTGGAAACACCACATATTTT
NA TRBJ1-1 NA TRBV20-1 12 CSASGGFTEAFF TGCAGTGCTAGCGGAGGTTTCACTGAAGCTTTCTTT
NA TRBJ2-4 TRBD2 TRBV30 16 CAWMRTSAIGVDIQYF TGTGCCTGGATGAGGACTAGCGCGATCGGGGTAGACATTCAGTACTTC
many TRBJ1-1 NA TRBV30 11 CAWKHYTEAFF TGTGCCTGGAAGCATTACACTGAAGCTTTCTTT
many TRBJ2-7 NA TRBV6-5 16 CASSYSGGLHSYEQYF TGTGCCAGCAGTTACTCTGGTGGACTACACTCCTACGAGCAGTACTTC
many TRBJ2-3 NA TRBV6-1 16 CASSQSDVTATDTQYF TGTGCCAGCAGTCAATCCGACGTGACGGCCACAGATACGCAGTATTTT
many TRBJ2-5 TRBD1 TRBV20-1 15 CSARDFWTGEETQYF TGCAGTGCTAGAGATTTTTGGACAGGGGAGGAGACCCAGTACTTC
NA TRBJ2-5 NA TRBV3-1 15 CASNERDPLGETQYF TGTGCCAGCAATGAACGGGACCCTCTTGGGGAGACCCAGTACTTC
NA TRBJ2-7 NA TRBV7-2 13 CASSFERLYEQYF TGTGCCAGCAGCTTCGAGCGGCTATACGAGCAGTACTTC
many TRBJ2-3 NA TRBV7-9 15 CASSLGSWSTDTQYF TGTGCCAGCAGCTTAGGTTCCTGGAGCACAGATACGCAGTATTTT
few TRBJ1-1 TRBD1 TRBV19 14 CASSIGQGYAEAFF TGTGCCAGTAGTATCGGACAGGGTTATGCTGAAGCTTTCTTT
NA TRBJ2-7 TRBD2 TRBV6-2/TRBV6-3 17 CASSYEFWAGAIYEQYF TGTGCCAGCAGTTACGAATTTTGGGCGGGAGCTATCTACGAGCAGTACTTC
few TRBJ2-5 NA TRBV28 16 CASSPRPSSLQETQYF TGTGCCAGCAGTCCTCGCCCTAGCAGCCTCCAAGAGACCCAGTACTTC
many TRBJ1-2 NA TRBV12-3/TRBV12-4 14 CASSSQGWDYGYTF TGTGCCAGCAGTTCTCAGGGGTGGGACTATGGCTACACCTTC
many TRBJ2-7 TRBD1 TRBV27 14 CASSTGTASYEQYF TGTGCCAGCAGTACCGGGACAGCCTCCTACGAGCAGTACTTC
medium-sized TRBJ2-7 TRBD1 TRBV20-1 16 CSASSDGQGKFGEQYF TGCAGTGCTAGTAGTGACGGACAGGGGAAGTTTGGGGAGCAGTACTTC
many TRBJ1-4 NA TRBV19 15 CASSGPGNARVKLFF TGTGCCAGTAGTGGGCCGGGGAACGCAAGAGTAAAACTGTTTTTT
NA TRBJ2-2 NA TRBV6-1 11 CASRQGEELFF TGTGCCAGCAGACAGGGCGAGGAGCTGTTTTTT
many TRBJ1-1 NA TRBV20-1 13 CSAREDWKAEAFF TGCAGTGCTAGAGAGGACTGGAAGGCTGAAGCTTTCTTT